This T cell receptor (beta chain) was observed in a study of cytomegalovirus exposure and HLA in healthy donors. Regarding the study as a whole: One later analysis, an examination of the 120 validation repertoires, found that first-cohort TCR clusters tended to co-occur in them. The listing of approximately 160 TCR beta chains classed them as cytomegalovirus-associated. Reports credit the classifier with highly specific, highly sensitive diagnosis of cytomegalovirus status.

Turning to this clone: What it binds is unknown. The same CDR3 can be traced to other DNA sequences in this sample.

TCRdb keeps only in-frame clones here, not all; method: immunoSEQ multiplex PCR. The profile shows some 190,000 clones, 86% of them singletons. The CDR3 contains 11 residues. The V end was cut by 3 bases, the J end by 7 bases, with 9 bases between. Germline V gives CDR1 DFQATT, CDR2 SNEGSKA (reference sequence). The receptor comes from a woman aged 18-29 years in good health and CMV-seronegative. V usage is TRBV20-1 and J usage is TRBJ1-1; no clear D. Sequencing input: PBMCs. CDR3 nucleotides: TGCAGTGCTAGGGAGGAATTTGAAGCTTTCTTT. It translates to CSAREEFEAFF.